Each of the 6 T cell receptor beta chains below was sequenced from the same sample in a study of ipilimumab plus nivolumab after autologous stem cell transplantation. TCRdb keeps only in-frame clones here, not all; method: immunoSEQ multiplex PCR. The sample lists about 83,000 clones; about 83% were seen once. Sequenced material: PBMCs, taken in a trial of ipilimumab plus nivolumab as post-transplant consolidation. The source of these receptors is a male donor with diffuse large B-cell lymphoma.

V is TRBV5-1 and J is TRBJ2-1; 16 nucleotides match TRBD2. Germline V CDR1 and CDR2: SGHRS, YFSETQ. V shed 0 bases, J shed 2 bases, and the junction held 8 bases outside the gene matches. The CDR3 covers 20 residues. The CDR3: CASSLAGPGLAGGPYNEQFF. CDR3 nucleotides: TGCGCCAGCAGCTTGGCCGGCCCGGGACTAGCGGGGGGGCCCTACAATGAGCAGTTCTTC.

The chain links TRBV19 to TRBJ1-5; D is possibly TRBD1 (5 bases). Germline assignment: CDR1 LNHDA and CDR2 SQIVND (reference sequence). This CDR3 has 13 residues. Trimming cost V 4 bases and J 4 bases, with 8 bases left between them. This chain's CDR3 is CASSTGPNQPQHF. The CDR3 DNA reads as TGTGCCAGTAGTACAGGGCCAAATCAGCCCCAGCATTTT. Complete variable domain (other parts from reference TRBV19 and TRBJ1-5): DGGITQSPKYLFRKEGQNVTLSCEQNLNHDAMYWYRQDPGQGLRLIYYSQIVNDFQKGDIAEGYSVSREKKESFPLTVTSAQKNPTAFYLCASSTGPNQPQHFGDGTRLSIL.

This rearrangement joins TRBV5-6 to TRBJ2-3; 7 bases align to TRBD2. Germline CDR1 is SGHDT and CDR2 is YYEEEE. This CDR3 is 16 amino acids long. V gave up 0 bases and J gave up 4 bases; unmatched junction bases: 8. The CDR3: CASSLGLASGADTQYF. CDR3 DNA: TGTGCCAGCAGCTTGGGACTAGCCTCTGGCGCAGATACGCAGTATTTT.

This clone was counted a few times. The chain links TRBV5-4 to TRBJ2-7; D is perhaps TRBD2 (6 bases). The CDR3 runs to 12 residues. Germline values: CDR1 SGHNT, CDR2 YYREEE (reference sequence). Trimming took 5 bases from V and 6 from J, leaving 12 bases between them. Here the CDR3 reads CASRAGTGEQYF. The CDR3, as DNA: TGTGCCAGCAGGGCCGGGACTGGCGAGCAGTACTTC.

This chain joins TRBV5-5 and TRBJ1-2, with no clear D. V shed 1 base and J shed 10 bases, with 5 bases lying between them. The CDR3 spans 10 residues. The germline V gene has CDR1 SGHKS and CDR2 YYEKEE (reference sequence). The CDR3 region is CASSLHDYTF. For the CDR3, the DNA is TGTGCCAGCAGCTTGCACGACTACACCTTC.

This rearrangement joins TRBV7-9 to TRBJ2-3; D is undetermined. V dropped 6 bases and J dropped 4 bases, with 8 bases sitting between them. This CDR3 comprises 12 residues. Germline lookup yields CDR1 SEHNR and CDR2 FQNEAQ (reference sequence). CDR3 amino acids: CASSPDADTQYF. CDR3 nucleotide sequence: TGTGCCAGCAGTCCGGACGCAGATACGCAGTATTTT.